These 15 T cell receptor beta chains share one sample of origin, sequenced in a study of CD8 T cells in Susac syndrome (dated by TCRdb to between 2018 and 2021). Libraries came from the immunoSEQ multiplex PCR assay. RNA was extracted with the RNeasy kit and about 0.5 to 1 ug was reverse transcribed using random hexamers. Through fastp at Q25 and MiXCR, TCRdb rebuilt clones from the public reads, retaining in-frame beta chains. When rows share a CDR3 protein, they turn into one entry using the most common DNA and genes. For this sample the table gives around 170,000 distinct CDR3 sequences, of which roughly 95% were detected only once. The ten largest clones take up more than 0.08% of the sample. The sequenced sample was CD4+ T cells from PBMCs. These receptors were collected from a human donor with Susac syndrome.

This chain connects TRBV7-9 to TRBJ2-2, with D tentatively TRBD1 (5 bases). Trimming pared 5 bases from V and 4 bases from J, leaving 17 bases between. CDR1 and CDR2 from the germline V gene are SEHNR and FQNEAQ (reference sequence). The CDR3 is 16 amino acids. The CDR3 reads CASSPAVTVATGELFF. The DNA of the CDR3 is TGTGCCAGCAGCCCGGCAGTGACAGTTGCCACCGGGGAGCTGTTTTTT.

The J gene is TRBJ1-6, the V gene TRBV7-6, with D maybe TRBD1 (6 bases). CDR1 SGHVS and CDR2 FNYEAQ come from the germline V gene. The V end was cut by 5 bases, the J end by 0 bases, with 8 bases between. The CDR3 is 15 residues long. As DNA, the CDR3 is TGTGCCAGCAGCACGGACAGCTCCTATAATTCACCCCTCCACTTT. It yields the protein CASSTDSSYNSPLHF.

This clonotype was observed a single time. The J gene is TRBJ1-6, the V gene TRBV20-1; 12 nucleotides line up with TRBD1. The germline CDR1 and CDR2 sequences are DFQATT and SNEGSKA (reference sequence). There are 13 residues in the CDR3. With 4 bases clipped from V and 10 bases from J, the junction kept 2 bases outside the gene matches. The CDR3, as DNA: TGCAGTGCTAAAGGGACAGGGGGCTCACCCCTCCACTTT. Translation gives CSAKGTGGSPLHF.

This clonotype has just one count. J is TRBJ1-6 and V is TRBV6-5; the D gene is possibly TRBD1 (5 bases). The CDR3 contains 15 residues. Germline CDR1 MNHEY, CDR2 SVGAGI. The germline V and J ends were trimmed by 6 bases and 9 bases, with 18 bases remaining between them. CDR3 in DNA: TGTGCCAGCAGACTGACAGAACGGGAGGGTTCACCCCTCCACTTT. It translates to CASRLTEREGSPLHF.

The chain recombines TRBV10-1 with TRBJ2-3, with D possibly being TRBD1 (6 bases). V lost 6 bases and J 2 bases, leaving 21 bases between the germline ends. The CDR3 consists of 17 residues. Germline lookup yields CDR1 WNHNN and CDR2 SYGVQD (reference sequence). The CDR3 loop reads CASSALRLDSYTDTQYF. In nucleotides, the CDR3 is TGCGCCAGCAGCGCTCTTAGACTGGACAGCTACACAGATACGCAGTATTTT.

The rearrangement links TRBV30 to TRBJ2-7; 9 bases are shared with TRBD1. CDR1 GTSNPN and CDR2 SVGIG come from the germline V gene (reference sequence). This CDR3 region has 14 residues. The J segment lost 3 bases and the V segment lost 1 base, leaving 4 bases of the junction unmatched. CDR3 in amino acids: CAWSADRGHYEQYF. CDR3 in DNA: TGTGCCTGGAGTGCGGACAGGGGTCACTACGAGCAGTACTTC.

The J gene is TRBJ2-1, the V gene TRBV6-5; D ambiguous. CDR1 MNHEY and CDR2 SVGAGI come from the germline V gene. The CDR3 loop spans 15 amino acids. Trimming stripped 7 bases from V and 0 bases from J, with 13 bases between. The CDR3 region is CASNGRLSSYNEQFF. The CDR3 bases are TGTGCCAGCAATGGACGGCTGAGCTCCTACAATGAGCAGTTCTTC.

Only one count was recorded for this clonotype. This CDR3 is CASSLAALTYTF. The CDR3, as DNA: TGTGCCAGCAGTTTAGCCGCACTGACCTACACCTTC. The chain recombines TRBV12-3 or TRBV12-4 with TRBJ1-2, with D uncertain. Trimming removed 0 bases from V and 10 bases from J, with 9 bases in between. The CDR3 extends over 12 amino acids.

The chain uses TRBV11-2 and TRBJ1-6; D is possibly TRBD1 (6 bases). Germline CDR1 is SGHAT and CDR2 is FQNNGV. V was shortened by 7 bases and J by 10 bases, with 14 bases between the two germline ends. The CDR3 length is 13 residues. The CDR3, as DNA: TGTGCCAGCAACAGGGAGTTAGGCTCACCCCTCCACTTT. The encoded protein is CASNRELGSPLHF.

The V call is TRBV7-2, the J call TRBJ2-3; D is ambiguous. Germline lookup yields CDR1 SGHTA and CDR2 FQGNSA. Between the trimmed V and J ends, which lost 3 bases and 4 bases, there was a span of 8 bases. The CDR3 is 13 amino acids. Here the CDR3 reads CASSFSAPDTQYF. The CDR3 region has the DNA TGTGCCAGCAGCTTTTCGGCTCCAGATACGCAGTATTTT.

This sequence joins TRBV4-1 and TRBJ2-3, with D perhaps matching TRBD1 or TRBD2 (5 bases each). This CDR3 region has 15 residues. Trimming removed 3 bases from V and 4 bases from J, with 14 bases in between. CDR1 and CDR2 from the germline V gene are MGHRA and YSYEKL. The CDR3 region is CASSQPGPQADTQYF. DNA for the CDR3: TGCGCCAGCAGCCAGCCGGGACCCCAGGCAGATACGCAGTATTTT.

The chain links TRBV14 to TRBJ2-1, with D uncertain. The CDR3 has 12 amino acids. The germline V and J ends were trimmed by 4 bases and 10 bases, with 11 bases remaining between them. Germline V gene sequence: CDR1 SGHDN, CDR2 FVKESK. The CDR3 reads CASSLGFGEQFF. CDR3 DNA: TGTGCCAGCAGCCTAGGATTCGGGGAGCAGTTCTTC.

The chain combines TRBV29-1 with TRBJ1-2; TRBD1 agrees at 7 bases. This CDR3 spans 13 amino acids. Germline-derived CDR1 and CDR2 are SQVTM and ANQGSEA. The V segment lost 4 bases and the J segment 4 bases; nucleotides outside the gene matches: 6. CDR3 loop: CSVAKTGPYGYTF. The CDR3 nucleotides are TGCAGCGTTGCGAAGACAGGGCCCTATGGCTACACCTTC.

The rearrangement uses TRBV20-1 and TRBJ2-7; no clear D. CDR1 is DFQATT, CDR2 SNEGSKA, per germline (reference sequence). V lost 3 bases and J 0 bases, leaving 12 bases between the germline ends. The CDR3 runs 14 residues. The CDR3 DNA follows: TGCAGTGCTAGCCGAGGAAGTCCCTCCTACGAGCAGTACTTC. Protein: CSASRGSPSYEQYF.

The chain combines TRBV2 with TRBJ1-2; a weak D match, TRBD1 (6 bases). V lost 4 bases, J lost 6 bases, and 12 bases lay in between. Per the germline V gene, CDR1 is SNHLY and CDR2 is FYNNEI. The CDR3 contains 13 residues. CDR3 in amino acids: CASSVWGADGYTF. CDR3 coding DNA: TGTGCCAGCAGTGTATGGGGGGCCGATGGCTACACCTTC.